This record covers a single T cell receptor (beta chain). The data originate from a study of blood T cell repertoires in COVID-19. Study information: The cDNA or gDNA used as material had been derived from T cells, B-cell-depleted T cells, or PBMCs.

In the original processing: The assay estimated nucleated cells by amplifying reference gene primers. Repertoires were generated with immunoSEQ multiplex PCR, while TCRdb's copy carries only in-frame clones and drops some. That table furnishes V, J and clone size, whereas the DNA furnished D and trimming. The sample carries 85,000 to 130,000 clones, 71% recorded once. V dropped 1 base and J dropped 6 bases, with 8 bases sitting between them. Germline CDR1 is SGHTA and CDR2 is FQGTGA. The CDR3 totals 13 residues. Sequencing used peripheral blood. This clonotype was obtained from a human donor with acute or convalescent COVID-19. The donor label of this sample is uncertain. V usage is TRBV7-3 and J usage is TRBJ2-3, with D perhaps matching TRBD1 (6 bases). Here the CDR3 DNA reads TGTGCCAGCAGCTTAAGGGGGCCGGATACGCAGTATTTT. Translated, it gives CASSLRGPDTQYF.